This T cell receptor beta chain was retrieved from a study of radiotherapy plus CTLA-4 blockade in lung cancer. Across the study: Objective responses were seen in over 15% of patients, disease control in about 30%. The study, taken as a whole, reports: TCR clones originating in tumors grew in number in blood after radiotherapy plus ipilimumab. Reports identified early blood T cell clone dynamics, with interferon-beta, as the best response predictor.

V shed 0 bases and J shed 3 bases, with 6 bases lying between them. Germline V gene sequence: CDR1 SGHNT, CDR2 YYREEE (reference sequence). This CDR3 spans 13 amino acids. Profiled with immunoSEQ multiplex PCR; TCRdb holds only in-frame clones, not every one. In the table there are about 84,000 clones, less than 80% of which are singletons. CTLA-4 blockade using ipilimumab, together with focal radiation, was received by patients with chemo-refractory metastatic non-small-cell lung cancer. Concerning this clone: The antigen is not known.

The clonotype comes from a human donor with non-small cell lung cancer that progressed on radiotherapy plus ipilimumab. The chain employs TRBV5-4 and TRBJ1-2; D gene ambiguous. This specimen was peripheral blood, taken from a patient treated with radiotherapy plus ipilimumab. The CDR3 region is CASSLGRDYGYTF. For the CDR3, the DNA is TGTGCCAGCAGCTTGGGGCGGGACTATGGCTACACCTTC.